This T cell receptor (beta chain) was captured in a study of shared clonotypes between healthy human individuals. Across the study: CD4 naive and memory got three plates each, CD8 naive two, CD8 memory one. Study-level results: A generally larger estimated richness was seen in naive subsets than in memory subsets. About 5% of naive CD4 clonotypes were shared across several donors. Inspection by rarefaction showed sorted-subset sequencing to be incomplete despite large depth.

V lost 3 bases, J lost 3 bases, and 4 bases stayed unmatched. Germline lookup yields CDR1 SGHAT and CDR2 FQNNGV. The CDR3 loop spans 14 amino acids. With regard to this clone: Antigen: not known.

Data came from immunoSEQ multiplex PCR; TCRdb stores just in-frame clones and leaves some out. The data show hundreds of thousands of clones, 74% seen once. The sample taken for sequencing was memory CD4+ T cells sorted from blood. Indicated subset: CD45RA-negative fraction. This sequence originates from a woman in her twenties or thirties in good health. The chain combines TRBV11-2 with TRBJ2-7; 8 positions agree with TRBD1. The CDR3: CASSFRDRYYEQYF. The DNA for the CDR3 is TGTGCCAGCAGCTTCCGGGACAGGTACTACGAGCAGTACTTC.